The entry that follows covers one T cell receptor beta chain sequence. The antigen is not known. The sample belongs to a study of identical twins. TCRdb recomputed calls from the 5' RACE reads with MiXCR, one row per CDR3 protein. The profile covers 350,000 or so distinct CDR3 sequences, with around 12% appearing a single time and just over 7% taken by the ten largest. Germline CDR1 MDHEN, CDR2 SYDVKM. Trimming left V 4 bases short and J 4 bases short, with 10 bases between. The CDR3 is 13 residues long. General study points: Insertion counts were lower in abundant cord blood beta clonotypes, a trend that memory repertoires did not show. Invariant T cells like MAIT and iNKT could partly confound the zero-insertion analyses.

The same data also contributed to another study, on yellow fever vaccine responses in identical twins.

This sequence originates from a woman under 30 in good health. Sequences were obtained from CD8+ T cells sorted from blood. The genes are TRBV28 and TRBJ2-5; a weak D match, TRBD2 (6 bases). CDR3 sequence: CASSWRGGETQYF. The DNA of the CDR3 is TGTGCCAGCAGTTGGAGGGGCGGAGAGACCCAGTACTTC.